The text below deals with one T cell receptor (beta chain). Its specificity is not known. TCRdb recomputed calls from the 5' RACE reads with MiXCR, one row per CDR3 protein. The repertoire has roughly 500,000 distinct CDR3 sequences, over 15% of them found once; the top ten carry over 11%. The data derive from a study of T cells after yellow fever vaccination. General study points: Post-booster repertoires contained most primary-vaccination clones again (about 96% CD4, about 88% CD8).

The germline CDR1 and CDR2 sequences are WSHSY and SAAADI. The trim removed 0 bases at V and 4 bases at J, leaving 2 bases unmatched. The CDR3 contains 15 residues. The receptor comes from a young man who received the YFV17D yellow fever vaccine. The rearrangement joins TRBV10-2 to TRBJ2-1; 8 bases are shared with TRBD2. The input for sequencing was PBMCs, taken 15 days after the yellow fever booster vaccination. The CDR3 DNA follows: TGCGCCAGCAGTGAGTCGTCTAGCGGGTACAATGAGCAGTTCTTC. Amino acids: CASSESSSGYNEQFF.